These 5 T cell receptor beta chains came from one sample sequenced in a study of control samples from healthy donors and cancer patients. The assay was immunoSEQ multiplex PCR, and TCRdb's table has in-frame clones only and misses some. This table has approximately 69,000 clones, about 92% appearing once. Sequenced: PBMCs. The receptor set was obtained from a man in his sixties with colorectal cancer.

J is TRBJ2-1 and V is TRBV25-1; no reliable D call. This CDR3 contains 15 residues. CDR1 and CDR2 from the germline V gene are MGHDK and SYGVNS. Trimming pared 2 bases from V and 1 base from J, leaving 9 bases between. The DNA of the CDR3 is TGTGCCAGCAGTGAAAACTTGGGGTCCTACAATGAGCAGTTCTTC. It translates to CASSENLGSYNEQFF.

The CDR3 reads CASSSSVWRGGPHEQYF. The DNA for the CDR3 is TGTGCCAGCAGTTCCTCTGTATGGCGGGGGGGGCCCCACGAGCAGTACTTC. The gene calls are TRBV28 and TRBJ2-7, with 9 bases fitting TRBD2. Germline V gives CDR1 MDHEN, CDR2 SYDVKM. The CDR3 covers 17 residues. The ends lost 4 bases at V and 5 bases at J; junction bases unmatched: 15.

The CDR3 sequence is CASSAGARELFF. The CDR3 DNA reads TGTGCCAGCAGCGCTGGGGCGAGGGAGCTGTTTTTT. V gene TRBV9 combines with J gene TRBJ2-2; D may be TRBD1 (5 bases). CDR1 is SGDLS, CDR2 YYNGEE, per germline. Trimming took 3 bases from V and 9 from J, leaving 9 bases between them. The CDR3 length is 12 residues. Based on the CDR3 plus reference TRBV9 and TRBJ2-2, the full variable domain is DSGVTQTPKHLITATGQRVTLRCSPRSGDLSVYWYQQSLDQGLQFLIQYYNGEERAKGNILERFSAQQFPDLHSELNLSSLELGDSALYFCASSAGARELFFGEGSRLTVL.

The CDR3 DNA sequence: TGTGCCTGGAGTGGACCTGGGAATCAGCCCCAGCATTTT. As protein: CAWSGPGNQPQHF. The genes are TRBV30 and TRBJ1-5; D gene unclear. The V and J ends lost 1 base and 4 bases respectively, with 8 bases between them. The CDR3 contains 13 residues. Looked up from germline, CDR1 is GTSNPN and CDR2 is SVGIG (reference sequence).

CDR3 nucleotides: TGTGCCAGCAGCCCGTCCGGAATAGCGGGCACAGATACGCAGTATTTT. Translated, it gives CASSPSGIAGTDTQYF. This chain connects TRBV3-1 (or the pseudogene TRBV3-2) to TRBJ2-3, with D tentatively TRBD2 (6 bases). The CDR3 sequence is 16 residues long. Trimming removed 4 bases from V and 1 base from J, with 15 bases in between. The germline V gene has CDR1 LGHDT and CDR2 YNNKEL (reference sequence).